This TCR beta chain was profiled in a study of cytomegalovirus exposure and HLA in healthy donors (dated by TCRdb to about 2017). For context, the study as a whole: According to an earlier analysis of several hundred of the donors, about 170 million T cells yielded 117 million unique TCR beta sequences and approximately 280 Gb of sequence data. A later genetic analysis took genome-wide SNP genotypes for about 65% of the roughly 670 donors and used that subset as a discovery cohort. The study used immunosequencing to profile the T cell repertoires of 670 or so subjects and linked those repertoires to cytomegalovirus serostatus. The study aimed to test whether signatures of past pathogen exposure could be identified by cataloging public T cell receptors. The genetic ancestry cluster associated with self-reported Caucasian donors included 81% of the roughly 400 genotyped donors. The study combined high-throughput TCR immunosequencing, statistical association of individual TCRs with disease status, and machine learning to predict cytomegalovirus infection status. On average, roughly 250,000 unique TCR beta nucleotide sequences were sequenced per donor among a few hundred genotyped donors of the cohort, with roughly a sixth of those sequences being non-productive. A later analysis re-examined previously published TCR beta repertoires from more than 550 donors and added high-resolution HLA genotyping to investigate patterns of TCR occurrence. The number of typed donors differed by locus: roughly 620-640 for A, B, C, DRB1 and DQB1; 500 to 550 for DQA1; around 580 for DPA1; and some 450 for DPB1. HLA typing covered class I and class II loci at four-digit resolution. In addition to the first cohort of 666 subjects, a separate validation cohort of 120 different subjects was used. Approximately 310 gigabases of sequencing data and approximately 92 million unique TCR sequences made up an early release that covered approximately 650 HLA-typed donors. Five DR-DQ haplotypes were treated as single units for association and clustering because of strong linkage in the cohort. Every repertoire in the discovery cohort had been generated on one and the same sequencing platform. Donor age, sex, ethnicity and CMV serostatus were compiled alongside the repertoire data. In an earlier analysis of a few hundred of the donors, high-throughput TCR beta sequencing was used to judge whether each TCR beta V gene segment behaved as functional or pseudogenic. The later analysis used no new phenotypic data to find candidate immune exposures, relying instead on TCR beta sequences and their occurrence across donors.

In regard to this clone: There is no known antigen for this receptor.

The CDR3 starts with the cysteine, ends with the phenylalanine, and has 13 residues. The sequence is cut down to CDR3 DNA, 39 bases in frame from base 1. From a lookup of the germline V gene, CDR1 and CDR2 are MDHEN and SYDVKM. The trim is 6 bases for V and 1 base for J, with a gap of 9 bases between the germline ends. Library preparation employed the immunoSEQ multiplex PCR assay. For the multiplex PCR, a mixture combining 60 forward primers for TCR Vbeta segments and 13 reverse primers for TCR Jbeta segments was used. A multiplex PCR assay on genomic DNA amplified the CDR3 region of rearranged TCR beta genes. The amplified TCR beta libraries were sequenced on the Illumina HiSeq System as 87-base-pair reads. From the authors' description of their analysis: A later analysis tallied some 79 million unique TCR beta chains across the 700 or so repertoires, and around 10 million of those chains were shared by two or more donors. To remove PCR and sequencing errors, raw reads were error-corrected and collapsed into unique sequences using a nearest-neighbor algorithm that merged closely related sequences. Alignment of CDR3 sequences to IMGT reference sequences was used to assign V, D and J gene segments. For a sequence to be retained, a match of at least six nucleotides was required to both a V gene segment and a J gene segment. Rearrangements were classified as productive when the CDR3 lacked stop codons and remained in frame with V and J, and all other rearrangements were classified as non-productive. Following IMGT convention, CDR3 was defined as the stretch from the second conserved V-encoded cysteine to the conserved J-encoded phenylalanine. In an earlier analysis of 500 to 650 of the donors, sequences lacking an unambiguous match to a single V gene segment were excluded. An earlier analysis of 587 of the donors called V segments functional above 56.7% productive rearrangements and segregating when the between-donor standard deviation exceeded 5%. A statistical classification framework was developed to diagnose cytomegalovirus status using the catalog of TCR beta chain sequences. In a later analysis, TCR nucleotide sequences were compared against IMGT/GENE-DB human TR gene sequences so that V and J genes could be assigned. Using the TCRdist pipeline, a later analysis assigned CDR3 sequences along with most-parsimonious VDJ recombination scenarios. In a later analysis, each TCR beta chain was defined by its CDR3 amino acid sequence together with its V-gene family, and reads without a unique V-gene family were excluded. A later analysis removed 450 to 600 highly shared, low-generation-probability nucleotide sequences to deal with suspected cross-contamination and a sequencing artifact. A later analysis calculated a clonal expansion index for each public chain from normalized within-repertoire ranks of inferred template counts. In a later analysis, generation probabilities were computed using a VDJ recombination model fitted to out-of-frame rearrangements, and the results were checked against IGoR. A later analysis scored TCR-TCR, TCR-HLA and TCR-CMV co-occurrence with hypergeometric tests, applying a repertoire-size bias correction to TCR pairs. In a later analysis, false discovery rates were estimated by permuting HLA or CMV assignments 20 times. In a later analysis, co-occurring TCRs were grouped using DBSCAN, with TCRdist sequence similarity added in when clustering inside HLA-allele-positive subsets. For co-occurrence clustering, repertoires with fewer than 30,000 or more than 120,000 public chains were excluded, along with roughly 5 repertoires with anomalous nucleotide sharing. In TCRdb, the immuneACCESS table is reduced to in-frame sequences with V and J assigned. These tables do not hold every clone; where another copy was compared, an unresolved V gene accounts for under half, and the others remain unexplained. V, J and clone size reflect that table, while D and trimming were determined from the DNA. The table for this sample records more than 85,000 clones. The ten most abundant clones make up approximately 6% of the sample.

Overall study outcomes, separate from this receptor: In a later analysis, HLA-associated TCR beta chains were found to be more clonally expanded and to have lower generation probabilities than equally common non-associated chains. While some public TCRs were present in many individuals, most TCR sequences turned up only very rarely across donors. In an earlier analysis of fewer than 700 of the donors, most TCR beta V segments appeared in productive rearrangements about 87% or about 30% of the time, broadly matching IMGT annotations. Most CMV-associated TCR beta chains appeared to be HLA-restricted in a later analysis, and the HLA associations seemed to be driven largely by CMV exposure. A total of around 150 TCR beta chains were listed by the study as associated with cytomegalovirus. Correlated functional status among segregating V segments might be attributable to linkage disequilibrium, but an unknown experimental factor could not be ruled out. Specific HLA alleles were associated with around 18,000 TCR beta sequences at a false discovery rate of 0.05 in a later analysis. According to a later analysis, TCR association rates differed among HLA loci, with DRB1 alleles showing the most associated TCRs and HLA-C alleles showing the fewest. The earlier analysis of fewer than 750 of the donors excluded 15 to 20 rarely observed V segments, including chromosome 9 orphons, because counts were too low. Because HLA typing was missing for some donors at each locus, association tests included only the typed subset. Sequencing depth was assumed to be roughly uniform across donors in the presence/absence analyses, though that assumption may not hold. A cluster of highly shared sequence variants was judged likely to be a technical artifact of the sequencing pipeline. In vitro tests confirmed that three of the cytomegalovirus-associated TCR beta chains recognize cytomegalovirus antigens. A further reported finding was that TCR beta sequences accurately predicted the HLA-A and HLA-B alleles for most subjects in the first cohort. V-gene and J-gene trimming of TCR beta chains was associated with a missense DCLRE1C variant in a later genetic analysis, and the association was replicated in an independent cohort. Assigning TCR associations to individual alleles was difficult when HLA alleles, especially DR and DQ, strongly co-occurred. The only immune exposure information available for the cohort was CMV serostatus. The classifier was reported to diagnose cytomegalovirus status with high specificity and sensitivity in both the original and validation cohorts. A later analysis reported that several top co-occurrence clusters appeared linked to parvovirus B19, influenza, CMV and Epstein-Barr virus. According to the authors, the approach could potentially be generalized to other disease states and immunological phenotypes. The 87-base-pair reads could not distinguish some IMGT-functional V segments, including TRBV6-2 and TRBV6-3, so those segments were excluded. The cohort was sequenced for TCR beta chains only, and without alpha or paired-chain data the features that could be detected were limited. A later genetic analysis reported fewer N-insertions in productive TCRs among donors in an Asian-associated ancestry cluster than the roughly 720-donor mean.

In total, approximately 690 healthy bone marrow donors made up the cohort. All cohort members were sampled while nominally healthy, although unrecorded immune exposures were likely present. The donor was CMV seropositive and belonged to the group of 250 to 300 seropositive cohort members. A peripheral blood sample was collected from each donor, and TCR beta sequencing was performed on peripheral blood mononuclear cells. Genomic DNA was extracted from the blood cell samples with the Qiagen DNeasy Blood Extraction Kit. This sequence uses TRBV28 and TRBJ1-2; a tentative D call is TRBD1 (6 bases match). Sequencing was performed on PBMCs. The TCR originated in a girl between 5 and 17 years old in good health and CMV-seropositive. The CDR3 region reads CASRDSRNYGYTF. Read as DNA, the sequence is TGTGCCAGCAGGGACAGTCGTAACTATGGCTACACCTTC.